Sequencing of this T cell receptor (beta chain) was carried out in a study of blood T cells in healthy people across ages. Combining a sample-barcoded 5' primer with a J-beta primer mix, a second PCR ran for roughly 7 to 12 cycles. Each CDR3 protein is one row after TCRdb ran MiXCR on the 5' RACE reads. Here the sample spans about 680,000 distinct CDR3 sequences, around 45% being singletons. The CDR3 covers 15 residues. V lost 0 bases and J lost 4, with 12 bases in between. CDR1 is SGDLS, CDR2 YYNGEE, per germline. Sequenced sample: blood. The chain links TRBV9 to TRBJ2-3; D may be TRBD1 (5 bases). This receptor was obtained from a woman aged 55 to 70 in good health. CDR3 region: CASSVEGRVADTQYF. The CDR3 bases are TGTGCCAGCAGCGTAGAGGGCAGGGTAGCAGATACGCAGTATTTT.